What follows are 11 T cell receptor beta chains derived from one specimen sequenced in a study of blood T cells in healthy people across ages. With a J-beta primer mix and a sample-barcoded 5' primer, a second PCR ran about 7 to 12 cycles. One entry per CDR3 protein, called by TCRdb with MiXCR from the 5' RACE reads. Of more than 800,000 distinct CDR3 sequences listed, 29% are singletons. Sequencing was performed on blood. These receptors were obtained from a woman over 75 in good health.

As regards this clonotype: A much larger clone differs from this one at a single base, so this may be a read error. The J gene is TRBJ2-1, the V gene TRBV24-1; D unresolved. This CDR3 has 14 amino acids. V lost 5 bases to trimming and J lost 9 bases, with 16 bases between them. The germline gives CDR1 KGHDR, CDR2 SFDVKD. The CDR3 DNA sequence: TGTGCCACCAGTGGGGTTGGGTCCGGTAGTGAGCAGTTCTTC. Protein product: CATSGVGSGSEQFF.

The V call is TRBV7-2, the J call TRBJ1-2; 9 bases align to TRBD1. The V gene's germline CDR1 is SGHTA and CDR2 FQGNSA. The CDR3 spans 14 residues. V shed 4 bases and J 12 bases; nucleotides not matched to a gene: 12. CDR3 sequence: CASSSGDRGSSHTF. The CDR3 coding sequence is TGTGCCAGCAGCTCCGGCGACAGGGGGTCCAGCCACACCTTC.

The J gene is TRBJ1-2, the V gene TRBV3-1; 8 bases match TRBD1. Germline V gives CDR1 LGHDT, CDR2 YNNKEL (reference sequence). The V and J ends lost 2 bases and 6 bases, in that order; junction bases with no gene match: 5. The CDR3 has 14 amino acids. The CDR3 coding sequence is TGTGCCAGCAGCCAAAGACAGGGGTCTGATGGCTACACCTTC. It translates to CASSQRQGSDGYTF.

This clonotype was detected many times. The V gene is TRBV27, the J gene TRBJ1-2; tentative D call: TRBD1 (6 bases). The germline V gene has CDR1 MNHEY and CDR2 SMNVEV (reference sequence). Trimming took 6 bases from V and 2 from J, leaving 13 bases between them. The CDR3 consists of 14 residues. The CDR3, as DNA: TGTGCCAGCAGCACGCAGGGGAAAAACTATGGCTACACCTTC. This translates into CASSTQGKNYGYTF.

At least ten counts were recorded for this clonotype. The gene calls are TRBV12-3 or TRBV12-4 and TRBJ2-1; D is unresolved. This CDR3 region has 12 residues. V shed 3 bases and J shed 10 bases, with 10 bases lying between them. CDR3 protein: CASSFTPGEQFF. The CDR3 nucleotides read TGTGCCAGCAGTTTCACGCCGGGCGAGCAGTTCTTC.

The rearrangement uses TRBV6-2 or TRBV6-3 and TRBJ2-6, with a weak D call TRBD2 (6 bases). This CDR3 contains 16 residues. The V gene's germline CDR1 is MNHEY and CDR2 SVGEGT. Deletions cut 3 bases from V and 4 bases from J, with 13 bases between. CDR3 sequence: CASSYGGSLGANVLTF. CDR3 nucleotides: TGTGCCAGCAGTTATGGAGGGAGTTTGGGGGCCAACGTCCTGACTTTC.

This clonotype was observed at least ten times. The genes are TRBV20-1 and TRBJ1-5; 7 bases agree with TRBD1. The germline V gene has CDR1 DFQATT and CDR2 SNEGSKA (reference sequence). Trimming took 3 bases from V and 0 from J; bases not matched to a gene: 11. The CDR3 is made up of 17 amino acids. In DNA, the CDR3 is TGCAGTGCTAGCTCCCTAACAGGGGACTATAGCAATCAGCCCCAGCATTTT. This codes for CSASSLTGDYSNQPQHF.

The chain links TRBV5-1 to TRBJ2-5; 8 positions match TRBD2. Germline assignment: CDR1 SGHRS and CDR2 YFSETQ. This CDR3 spans 15 amino acids. The V and J ends lost 4 bases and 0 bases, in that order; junction bases with no gene match: 5. The CDR3, as DNA: TGCGCCAGCAGCGTGTCGGGGGGGTACCAAGAGACCCAGTACTTC. This codes for CASSVSGGYQETQYF.

J is TRBJ1-1 and V is TRBV28; 11 nucleotides match TRBD1. This CDR3 contains 13 residues. Germline CDR1 and CDR2: MDHEN and SYDVKM. Trimming cost V 8 bases and J 5 bases; bases outside gene matches: 4. CDR3 in DNA: TGTGCCAGCGGACAGGGGGCGAAGACTGAAGCTTTCTTT. Its translation is CASGQGAKTEAFF.

This clonotype was counted many times. J is TRBJ2-7 and V is TRBV12-3 or TRBV12-4; D might be TRBD1 (6 bases). V was shortened by 7 bases and J by 5 bases, with 18 bases between the two germline ends. CDR3 length equals 14 residues. In nucleotides, the CDR3 is TGTGCCAGCACAAACGGAGGCAGGGGAGACGAGCAGTACTTC. As protein: CASTNGGRGDEQYF.

This clonotype was detected a few times. This chain connects TRBV4-1 to TRBJ1-5; TRBD1 is a possible D gene (6 bases). The CDR3 loop spans 16 amino acids. CDR1 is MGHRA and CDR2 is YSYEKL in the germline V gene. The V end was cut by 0 bases, the J end by 3 bases, with 12 bases between. CDR3 nucleotides: TGCGCCAGCAGCCAAGAAAAGGGGGTTACCAATCAGCCCCAGCATTTT. It is translated as CASSQEKGVTNQPQHF.